This is a list of T cell receptor beta chains from one sample in a study of graft-versus-host responses after intestinal transplantation. Sequencing used immunoSEQ multiplex PCR; TCRdb keeps in-frame clones, though not all of them. There are roughly 50,000 clones in the sample; about 90% occur only once, and less than 6.5% lies in the top ten. Sample: PBMCs, taken nearly 670 days after intestinal transplant. The receptors here all came from a human patient who received an intestinal transplant, so some T cells may come from the graft donor. Each CDR3 is given with its conserved first and last residue. The D gene is left open where the match is weak. Rows give clone size only sometimes, using once, few, many, or a class for an expanded clone.

clone_size: once; d_call: TRBD1; j_call: TRBJ1-2; v_call: TRBV6-6; cdr3_aa: CASSQGGLEGYTF; cdr3_nt: TGTGCCAGCAGTCAAGGGGGCTTGGAGGGCTACACCTTC
clone_size: NA; d_call: TRBD1; j_call: TRBJ1-1; v_call: TRBV7-9; cdr3_aa: CASSPQQGTEAFF; cdr3_nt: TGTGCCAGCAGCCCCCAACAGGGGACTGAAGCTTTCTTT
clone_size: NA; d_call: NA; j_call: TRBJ2-7; v_call: TRBV11-2; cdr3_aa: CASSLGQVSTYEQYF; cdr3_nt: TGTGCCAGCAGCTTAGGGCAGGTGAGCACCTACGAGCAGTACTTC
clone_size: NA; d_call: TRBD1; j_call: TRBJ1-2; v_call: TRBV2; cdr3_aa: CASRGTASGYTF; cdr3_nt: TGTGCCAGCAGAGGGACAGCCTCTGGCTACACCTTC
clone_size: NA; d_call: NA; j_call: TRBJ2-7; v_call: TRBV7-9; cdr3_aa: CASSGSYEQYF; cdr3_nt: TGTGCCAGCAGCGGTTCCTACGAGCAGTACTTC
clone_size: once; d_call: NA; j_call: TRBJ2-5; v_call: TRBV11-1; cdr3_aa: CASSLVRLEETQYF; cdr3_nt: TGTGCCAGCAGCTTAGTTCGTCTGGAAGAGACCCAGTACTTC
clone_size: NA; d_call: TRBD2; j_call: TRBJ2-7; v_call: TRBV10-3; cdr3_aa: CAISDTSGGYEQYF; cdr3_nt: TGTGCCATCAGTGACACTAGCGGGGGTTACGAGCAGTACTTC
clone_size: once; d_call: NA; j_call: TRBJ1-6; v_call: TRBV11-3; cdr3_aa: CASSLLTRGGSPLHF; cdr3_nt: TGTGCCAGCAGCTTACTGACCAGGGGCGGTTCACCCCTCCACTTT
clone_size: NA; d_call: NA; j_call: TRBJ1-6; v_call: TRBV2; cdr3_aa: CASRRGMIFNSPLHF; cdr3_nt: TGTGCCAGCAGAAGGGGCATGATCTTTAATTCACCCCTCCACTTT
clone_size: NA; d_call: NA; j_call: TRBJ1-6; v_call: TRBV11-3; cdr3_aa: CASSLRGYNSPLHF; cdr3_nt: TGTGCCAGCAGCTTACGGGGTTATAATTCACCCCTCCACTTT
clone_size: NA; d_call: NA; j_call: TRBJ1-2; v_call: TRBV30; cdr3_aa: CAWSAGSYGYTF; cdr3_nt: TGTGCCTGGAGTGCAGGTTCCTATGGCTACACCTTC
clone_size: NA; d_call: NA; j_call: TRBJ1-6; v_call: TRBV9; cdr3_aa: CASSPLSSPLHF; cdr3_nt: TGTGCCAGCAGCCCATTATCTTCACCCCTCCACTTT
clone_size: NA; d_call: NA; j_call: TRBJ1-2; v_call: TRBV4-1; cdr3_aa: CASSQVSLSYGYTF; cdr3_nt: TGCGCCAGCAGCCAAGTCAGTCTCTCCTATGGCTACACCTTC
clone_size: NA; d_call: NA; j_call: TRBJ2-3; v_call: TRBV25-1; cdr3_aa: CASSGGQGVIDTQYF; cdr3_nt: TGTGCCAGCAGTGGAGGACAAGGGGTCATCGATACGCAGTATTTT
clone_size: NA; d_call: NA; j_call: TRBJ1-1; v_call: TRBV9; cdr3_aa: CASSVEWGTEAFF; cdr3_nt: TGTGCCAGCAGCGTAGAATGGGGGACTGAAGCTTTCTTT
clone_size: NA; d_call: TRBD1; j_call: TRBJ1-6; v_call: TRBV7-8; cdr3_aa: CASSLIGTVHSPLHF; cdr3_nt: TGTGCCAGCAGCTTAATCGGGACAGTACATTCACCCCTCCACTTT
clone_size: NA; d_call: NA; j_call: TRBJ1-2; v_call: TRBV18; cdr3_aa: CASSLTEEHGYTF; cdr3_nt: TGTGCCAGCTCCCTCACTGAAGAACATGGCTACACCTTC
clone_size: NA; d_call: NA; j_call: TRBJ2-7; v_call: TRBV5-1; cdr3_aa: CASSLGRANYEQYF; cdr3_nt: TGCGCCAGCAGCTTGGGCAGGGCGAACTACGAGCAGTACTTC
clone_size: NA; d_call: NA; j_call: TRBJ2-1; v_call: TRBV7-5; cdr3_aa: CVRISRGEGATSSYNEQFF; cdr3_nt: TGTGTCAGAATATCAAGGGGGGAGGGGGCTACAAGCTCCTACAATGAGCAGTTCTTC
clone_size: NA; d_call: NA; j_call: TRBJ1-5; v_call: TRBV5-1; cdr3_aa: CASSLDGGSNQPQHF; cdr3_nt: TGCGCCAGCAGCTTGGATGGAGGGAGCAATCAGCCCCAGCATTTT
clone_size: NA; d_call: NA; j_call: TRBJ2-7; v_call: TRBV20-1; cdr3_aa: CSASSTYEQYF; cdr3_nt: TGCAGTGCTAGCTCGACCTACGAGCAGTACTTC
clone_size: NA; d_call: NA; j_call: TRBJ2-5; v_call: TRBV19; cdr3_aa: CASSQGGLETQYF; cdr3_nt: TGTGCCAGTAGTCAGGGGGGCCTTGAGACCCAGTACTTC
clone_size: NA; d_call: TRBD1; j_call: TRBJ1-4; v_call: TRBV5-1; cdr3_aa: CASSSQGGSEKLFF; cdr3_nt: TGCGCCAGCAGCTCACAGGGGGGGAGTGAAAAACTGTTTTTT
clone_size: NA; d_call: NA; j_call: TRBJ2-3; v_call: TRBV2; cdr3_aa: CASRDTLVDTQYF; cdr3_nt: TGTGCCAGCAGGGATACTTTGGTGGATACGCAGTATTTT
clone_size: NA; d_call: NA; j_call: TRBJ2-7; v_call: TRBV29-1; cdr3_aa: CSVVGGDGGEQYF; cdr3_nt: TGCAGCGTTGTGGGTGGTGACGGGGGCGAGCAGTACTTC
clone_size: NA; d_call: TRBD1; j_call: TRBJ1-6; v_call: TRBV23-1; cdr3_aa: CASSEGQAGNSPLHF; cdr3_nt: TGCGCCAGCAGTGAGGGACAGGCAGGTAATTCACCCCTCCACTTT
clone_size: NA; d_call: NA; j_call: TRBJ1-4; v_call: TRBV7-9; cdr3_aa: CASSLSGNEKLFF; cdr3_nt: TGTGCCAGCAGCTTATCAGGGAATGAAAAACTGTTTTTT
clone_size: NA; d_call: NA; j_call: TRBJ2-3; v_call: TRBV6-5; cdr3_aa: CASSYAQVDTQYF; cdr3_nt: TGTGCCAGCAGTTACGCCCAAGTGGATACGCAGTATTTT
clone_size: NA; d_call: TRBD1; j_call: TRBJ1-2; v_call: TRBV5-6; cdr3_aa: CASSLDRGRGYGYTF; cdr3_nt: TGTGCCAGCAGCTTGGACAGGGGAAGGGGTTATGGCTACACCTTC
clone_size: NA; d_call: TRBD2; j_call: TRBJ2-5; v_call: TRBV28; cdr3_aa: CASSHAGTSGGLQETQYF; cdr3_nt: TGTGCCAGCAGTCACGCCGGGACTAGCGGGGGCCTACAAGAGACCCAGTACTTC
clone_size: few; d_call: NA; j_call: TRBJ2-3; v_call: TRBV5-5; cdr3_aa: CASSFLSERIHTQYF; cdr3_nt: TGTGCCAGCAGCTTCCTTTCGGAGCGGATCCATACGCAGTATTTT
clone_size: few; d_call: TRBD1; j_call: TRBJ1-1; v_call: TRBV5-1; cdr3_aa: CASSYRQGPEHEAFF; cdr3_nt: TGCGCCAGCAGCTACCGACAGGGGCCGGAGCATGAAGCTTTCTTT